A single sample gave rise to the 20 T cell receptor beta chains below, sequenced in a study of vaccination and CD4 T cells after COVID-19. Their antigens remain unidentified. Sequenced with the Oncomine TCR Beta short-read assay was DNA taken from cultured CD4+ T cells. Via MiXCR, TCRdb re-called the PCR reads, giving one row per CDR3 protein. The sample carries about 15,000 distinct CDR3 sequences, 45% to 65% recorded once. Treatment defined: roughly 11-day PBMC culture with coronavirus spike peptide pools or control peptides (ViraFEST assay). The sample here was CD4+ T cells from blood, cultured in vitro, taken before SARS-CoV-2 vaccination. The receptors shown here come from a human donor who had recovered from COVID-19.

This clonotype was seen a handful of times. V usage is TRBV20-1 and J usage is TRBJ2-5; TRBD2 matches 7 bases. Germline V gene lookup returns CDR1 DFQATT and CDR2 SNEGSKA (reference sequence). The V gene end was trimmed by 4 bases and the J gene end by 2 bases; junction bases not matched to a gene: 7. This CDR3 comprises 14 residues. The CDR3 here is CSATGTITQETQYF. CDR3 in DNA: TGCAGTGCTACCGGGACTATCACACAAGAGACCCAGTACTTC.

This chain uses TRBV19 with TRBJ1-1, with D unresolved. Per the germline V gene, CDR1 is LNHDA and CDR2 is SQIVND (reference sequence). The ends were cut back, 9 bases at V and 12 bases at J, with 23 bases in the middle. This CDR3 spans 13 amino acids. The chain's CDR3 is CASQARKTRATFF. The DNA of the CDR3 is TGTGCCAGCCAGGCGAGAAAGACACGAGCGACTTTCTTT.

This chain uses TRBV12-3 or TRBV12-4 with TRBJ2-7; 8 bases match TRBD2. J gave up 4 bases and V 6 bases, and 5 bases lay outside the gene matches. This CDR3 region has 13 residues. In nucleotides, the CDR3 is TGTGCCAGCAGCGGCGGGGGGCTATACGAGCAGTACTTC. Amino acid sequence: CASSGGGLYEQYF.

This sequence joins TRBV30 and TRBJ2-1; TRBD1 matches 7 bases. CDR3 length equals 15 residues. With V trimmed by 0 bases and J by 4 bases, 6 bases remained unmatched. From germline, CDR1 is GTSNPN and CDR2 SVGIG (reference sequence). The CDR3 protein is CAWSVGGGFYNEQFF. The CDR3 DNA reads as TGTGCCTGGAGTGTAGGGGGCGGGTTTTACAATGAGCAGTTCTTC. Supplemented by reference TRBV30 and TRBJ2-1, the full variable domain reads SQTIHQWPATLVQPVGSPLSLECTVEGTSNPNLYWYRQAAGRGLQLLFYSVGIGQISSEVPQNLSASRPQDRQFILSSKKLLLSDSGFYLCAWSVGGGFYNEQFFGPGTRLTVL.

Only a few counts were recorded for this clonotype. The CDR3 region is CASSRPQGSGTDTQYF. CDR3 DNA sequence: TGTGCCAGCAGTCGTCCTCAGGGAAGCGGGACAGATACGCAGTATTTT. The genes are TRBV27 and TRBJ2-3, with D possibly TRBD2 on 6 matching bases. The CDR3 covers 16 residues. V was trimmed by 5 bases and J by 3 bases, leaving 18 bases between them. Per germline, CDR1 MNHEY and CDR2 SMNVEV (reference sequence).

V is TRBV20-1 and J is TRBJ2-1; 10 bases fit TRBD2. Germline trimming cut 6 bases from V and 7 bases from J; bases unmatched to any gene: 9. From germline, CDR1 is DFQATT and CDR2 SNEGSKA (reference sequence). The CDR3 consists of 14 residues. CDR3 loop: CSATGAGLANEQFF. The CDR3 bases are TGCAGTGCCACCGGGGCGGGACTAGCGAATGAGCAGTTCTTC.

This chain uses TRBV27 with TRBJ2-1; TRBD1 aligns across 7 bases. Germline V lookup: CDR1 MNHEY, CDR2 SMNVEV (reference sequence). The CDR3 spans 16 residues. Germline trimming cut 8 bases from V and 4 bases from J; bases unmatched to any gene: 14. CDR3 sequence: CASVSALRDRYNEQFF. As DNA, the CDR3 is TGTGCCAGCGTTTCAGCCCTCCGGGACAGATACAATGAGCAGTTCTTC.

The CDR3 reads CATALGGPRDTQYF. CDR3 sequence (DNA): TGTGCCACTGCCTTGGGGGGCCCGCGTGATACGCAGTATTTT. This chain links TRBV6-1 with TRBJ2-3; D could derive from TRBD1 or TRBD2 (6 bases each). Trimming stripped 10 bases from V and 6 bases from J, with 20 bases between. The CDR3 covers 14 residues. Germline CDR1 and CDR2: MNHNS and SASEGT.

The chain recombines TRBV20-1 with TRBJ1-6; no firm D call. CDR1 is DFQATT, CDR2 SNEGSKA, per germline (reference sequence). This CDR3 region has 19 residues. Trimming stripped 1 base from V and 3 bases from J, with 22 bases between. The chain's CDR3 is CSARVTTEFPLIYNSPLHF. CDR3 coding DNA: TGCAGTGCTAGAGTAACCACAGAATTCCCATTAATCTATAATTCACCCCTCCACTTT.

The CDR3 sequence: CASSTEDCTDTQYF. CDR3 nucleotides: TGTGCCAGCAGCACCGAGGACTGCACAGATACGCAGTATTTT. The chain links TRBV21-1 to TRBJ2-3; TRBD2, the D gene given by the table, was not confirmed from the DNA. TRBV21-1 is termed a pseudogene. The CDR3 contains 14 residues.

Only a few counts were recorded for this clonotype. The V call is TRBV7-2, the J call TRBJ2-7; TRBD1 matches 8 bases. The CDR3 is 16 residues long. V lost 4 bases to trimming and J lost 2 bases; unmatched junction nucleotides: 10. Looked up from germline, CDR1 is SGHTA and CDR2 is FQGNSA. CDR3 in DNA: TGTGCCAGCAGCTCAACCCCCGGGACAGGCGCCTACGAGCAGTACTTC. Protein product: CASSSTPGTGAYEQYF.

The V gene is TRBV6-1, the J gene TRBJ2-1; no clear D gene. This CDR3 spans 12 amino acids. V lost 8 bases and J 5 bases, leaving 10 bases between the germline ends. Germline values: CDR1 MNHNS, CDR2 SASEGT. CDR3 DNA sequence: TGTGCCAGCCAAGACCGGGACAATGAGCAGTTCTTC. This encodes CASQDRDNEQFF.

The chain recombines TRBV30 with TRBJ2-3, with TRBD2 identical over 8 bases. Germline CDR1 reads GTSNPN; CDR2 reads SVGIG (reference sequence). V dropped 3 bases and J dropped 0; count of bases not matched to a gene: 5. This CDR3 is 15 amino acids long. CDR3 in DNA: TGTGCCTGGAGAGCCGCTAGCGGGAGCACAGATACGCAGTATTTT. Its translation: CAWRAASGSTDTQYF.

CDR3: CASSWAAYEQYF. CDR3 in DNA: TGTGCCAGCAGTTGGGCCGCCTACGAGCAGTACTTC. V and J are TRBV28 and TRBJ2-7; D gene uncertain. CDR1 and CDR2 (germline): MDHEN, SYDVKM. Trimming took 4 bases from V and 2 from J, leaving 6 bases between them. There are 12 residues in the CDR3.

This clonotype was counted only a few times. This rearrangement joins TRBV6-1 to TRBJ2-7, with a tentative D call TRBD1 (5 bases). The CDR3 has 14 residues. V lost 3 bases and J 5 bases, leaving 14 bases between the germline ends. CDR1 MNHNS and CDR2 SASEGT come from the germline V gene. The CDR3: CASSDRWGLDEQYF. The CDR3 DNA sequence: TGTGCCAGCAGTGACCGGTGGGGCTTGGACGAGCAGTACTTC.

The chain joins TRBV20-1 to TRBJ2-1; 14 bases line up with TRBD2. The junction had 12 bases not matched to a gene; V was cut back by 1 base and J by 7 bases. The CDR3 runs to 18 residues. Germline CDR1 is DFQATT and CDR2 is SNEGSKA (reference sequence). The CDR3 is CSARVPPGLAGEGNEQFF. The CDR3 region has the DNA TGCAGTGCTAGAGTCCCGCCGGGACTAGCGGGAGAGGGAAATGAGCAGTTCTTC.

The chain carries TRBV7-9 and TRBJ1-2; D perhaps matches TRBD1 (5 bases). Between the trimmed V and J ends, which lost 5 bases and 12 bases, there was a span of 16 bases. The CDR3 totals 12 residues. Per germline, CDR1 SEHNR and CDR2 FQNEAQ (reference sequence). The chain's CDR3 is CASSPLEGPHTF. Here the CDR3 DNA reads TGTGCCAGCAGCCCTCTTGAGGGGCCCCACACCTTC.

In this sample, this clonotype is medium-sized (0.01 to 0.1%). J is TRBJ1-5 and V is TRBV24-1; 11 nucleotides line up with TRBD1. The CDR3 runs 17 residues. Germline V CDR1 and CDR2: KGHDR, SFDVKD. V trimming: 3 bases; J trimming: 6 bases; junction bases outside the gene matches: 9. The CDR3 sequence: CATSDTTGQGASQPQHF. CDR3 bases: TGTGCCACCAGTGATACCACCGGACAGGGGGCGAGTCAGCCCCAGCATTTT.

J is TRBJ2-5 and V is TRBV28; 8 bases are shared with TRBD1. With V trimmed by 5 bases and J by 4 bases, 9 bases remained unmatched. Germline values: CDR1 MDHEN, CDR2 SYDVKM. The CDR3 loop spans 15 amino acids. DNA of the CDR3: TGTGCCAGCAGTCCCCGGACAGGGATTGTAGAGACCCAGTACTTC. Amino acid sequence: CASSPRTGIVETQYF.

J is TRBJ2-7 and V is TRBV7-2; D gene unclear. The CDR3 is 16 amino acids. Germline V lookup: CDR1 SGHTA, CDR2 FQGNSA. With 4 bases removed from V and 7 bases from J, the gap between germline ends came to 23 bases. CDR3 bases: TGTGCCAGCAGCTGGATGCCATTAGTCCGATCGGGTGAGCAGTACTTC. Its protein product is CASSWMPLVRSGEQYF.